This T cell receptor (beta chain) was sequenced in a study of T cell responses to AZD1222 COVID-19 vaccine. Study outcomes and limitations: Among vaccine-associated CD4 TCRs, coverage spanned spike, with dominance at 160-218 and 743-854. Baseline testing showed seropositivity in only 5 or 6 AZD1222 recipients.

Sequencing was performed with immunoSEQ multiplex PCR; in TCRdb, only in-frame clones are kept and a portion is missing. Of 80,000 to 100,000 clones in the sample, roughly 90% were seen once. Germline CDR1 reads SGHNT; CDR2 reads YENEEA. The germline V and J ends were trimmed by 4 bases and 0 bases, with 9 bases remaining between them. The CDR3 totals 14 residues. A remark on this clone: Antigen unknown.

The V call is TRBV11-3, the J call TRBJ1-1; D is unresolved. The clonotype comes from an adult in good health. The specimen comprised peripheral blood, sampled on day 0 of AZD1222 vaccination. CDR3 sequence (DNA): TGTGCCAGCAGCTCTGACAACCTGAACACTGAAGCTTTCTTT. Translated, it gives CASSSDNLNTEAFF.